Only one count was recorded for the clone carrying this T cell receptor (beta chain). The CDR3 extends over 16 amino acids. Trimming pared 4 bases from V and 4 bases from J, leaving 20 bases between. Germline CDR1 is SGHNT and CDR2 is YYREEE (reference sequence). This entry belongs to a study of T cell changes during pregnancy in multiple sclerosis. Sequenced by immunoSEQ multiplex PCR; TCRdb stores in-frame clones only, minus some. The sample has around 36,000 clones, more than 80% seen once. V usage is TRBV5-4 and J usage is TRBJ1-1; tentatively, D is TRBD1 (6 bases). Sample: CD4+ T cells from peripheral blood mononuclear cells, taken in the third trimester of pregnancy. This TCR was sampled from a female donor with multiple sclerosis, enrolled in a pregnancy study. The CDR3 nucleotides read TGTGCCAGCAGCCTGCTGTGGGTGGGGGACATCACTGAAGCTTTCTTT. Translated, it gives CASSLLWVGDITEAFF. The full variable domain, in which reference TRBV5-4 and TRBJ1-1 provide the parts outside the CDR3, is ETGVTQSPTHLIKTRGQQVTLRCSSQSGHNTVSWYQQALGQGPQFIFQYYREEENGRGNFPPRFSGLQFPNYSSELNVNALELDDSALYLCASSLLWVGDITEAFFGQGTRLTVV.